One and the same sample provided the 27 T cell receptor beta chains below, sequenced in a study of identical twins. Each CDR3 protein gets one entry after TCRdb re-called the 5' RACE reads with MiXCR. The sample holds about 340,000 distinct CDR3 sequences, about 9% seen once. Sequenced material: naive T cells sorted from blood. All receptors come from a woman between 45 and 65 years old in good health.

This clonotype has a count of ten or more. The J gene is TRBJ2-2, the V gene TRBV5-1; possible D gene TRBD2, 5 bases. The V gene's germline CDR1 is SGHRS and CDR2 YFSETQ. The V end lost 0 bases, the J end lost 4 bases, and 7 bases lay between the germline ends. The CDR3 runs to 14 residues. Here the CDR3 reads CASSLDLATGELFF. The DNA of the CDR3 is TGCGCCAGCAGCTTGGATCTAGCCACCGGGGAGCTGTTTTTT.

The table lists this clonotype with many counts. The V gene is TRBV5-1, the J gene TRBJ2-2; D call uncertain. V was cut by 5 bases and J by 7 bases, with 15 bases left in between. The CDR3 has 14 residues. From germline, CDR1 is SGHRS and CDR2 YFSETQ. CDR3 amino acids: CASSPQGYLGELFF. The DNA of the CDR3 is TGCGCCAGCAGTCCCCAAGGGTACCTCGGGGAGCTGTTTTTT.

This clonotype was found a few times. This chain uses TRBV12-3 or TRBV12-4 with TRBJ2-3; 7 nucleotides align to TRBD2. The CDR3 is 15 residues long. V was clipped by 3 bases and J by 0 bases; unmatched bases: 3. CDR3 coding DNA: TGTGCCAGCAGTTTTCCAGCGGGGAGCACAGATACGCAGTATTTT. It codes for CASSFPAGSTDTQYF.

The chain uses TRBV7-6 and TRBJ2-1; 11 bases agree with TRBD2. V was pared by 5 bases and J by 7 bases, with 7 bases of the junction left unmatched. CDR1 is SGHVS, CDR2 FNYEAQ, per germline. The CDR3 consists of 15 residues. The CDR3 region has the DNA TGTGCCAGCAGCCTCACTAGCGGGAGTAGGAATGAGCAGTTCTTC. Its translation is CASSLTSGSRNEQFF.

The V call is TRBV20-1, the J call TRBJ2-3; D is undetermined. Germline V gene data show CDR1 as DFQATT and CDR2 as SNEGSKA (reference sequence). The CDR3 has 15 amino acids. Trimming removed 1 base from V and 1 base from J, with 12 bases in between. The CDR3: CSARGLFLGTDTQYF. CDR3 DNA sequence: TGCAGTGCTAGAGGTCTCTTTTTGGGCACAGATACGCAGTATTTT.

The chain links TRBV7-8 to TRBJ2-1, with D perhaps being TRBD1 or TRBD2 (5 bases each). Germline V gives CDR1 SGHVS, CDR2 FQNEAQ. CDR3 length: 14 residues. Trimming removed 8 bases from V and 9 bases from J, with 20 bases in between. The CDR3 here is CASLPGQGWSEQFF. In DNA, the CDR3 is TGTGCCAGCCTGCCGGGGCAGGGTTGGAGTGAGCAGTTCTTC.

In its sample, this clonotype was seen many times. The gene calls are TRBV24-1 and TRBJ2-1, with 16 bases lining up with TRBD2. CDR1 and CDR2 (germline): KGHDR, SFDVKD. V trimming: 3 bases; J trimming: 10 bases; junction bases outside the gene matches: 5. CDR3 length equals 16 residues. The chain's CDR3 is CATSDPGTSGRVEQFF. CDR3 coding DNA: TGTGCCACCAGTGATCCCGGGACTAGCGGGAGGGTGGAGCAGTTCTTC.

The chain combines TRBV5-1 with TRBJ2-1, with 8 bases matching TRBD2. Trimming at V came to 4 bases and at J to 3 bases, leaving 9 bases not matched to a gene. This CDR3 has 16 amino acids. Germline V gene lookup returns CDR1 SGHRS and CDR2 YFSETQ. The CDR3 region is CASSPGGTRDYNEQFF. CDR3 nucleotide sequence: TGCGCCAGCAGCCCGGGGGGGACTAGAGACTACAATGAGCAGTTCTTC.

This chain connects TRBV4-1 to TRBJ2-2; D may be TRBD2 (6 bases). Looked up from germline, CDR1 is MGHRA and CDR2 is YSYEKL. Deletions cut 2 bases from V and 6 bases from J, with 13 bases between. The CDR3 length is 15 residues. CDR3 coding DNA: TGCGCCAGCAGCCAACCGTCGACTAGGCCCGGGGAGCTGTTTTTT. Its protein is CASSQPSTRPGELFF.

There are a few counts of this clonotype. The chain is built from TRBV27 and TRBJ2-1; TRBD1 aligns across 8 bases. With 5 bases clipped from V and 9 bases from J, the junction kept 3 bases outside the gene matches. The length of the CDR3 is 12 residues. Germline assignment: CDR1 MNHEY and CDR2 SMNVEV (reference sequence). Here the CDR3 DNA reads TGTGCCAGCAGTCGCAGGGGGCCTGAGCAGTTCTTC. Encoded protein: CASSRRGPEQFF.

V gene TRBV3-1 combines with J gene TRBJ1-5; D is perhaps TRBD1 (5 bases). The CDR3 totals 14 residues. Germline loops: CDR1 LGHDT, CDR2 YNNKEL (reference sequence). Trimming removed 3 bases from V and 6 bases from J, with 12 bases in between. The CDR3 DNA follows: TGTGCCAGCAGCCAGACAGTATCCGTTCAGCCCCAGCATTTT. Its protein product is CASSQTVSVQPQHF.

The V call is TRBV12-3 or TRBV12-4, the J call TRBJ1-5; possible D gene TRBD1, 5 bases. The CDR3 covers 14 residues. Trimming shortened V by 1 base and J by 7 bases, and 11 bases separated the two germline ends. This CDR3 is CASSLVLGLQPQHF. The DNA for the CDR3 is TGTGCCAGCAGTTTAGTTCTGGGGCTGCAGCCCCAGCATTTT.

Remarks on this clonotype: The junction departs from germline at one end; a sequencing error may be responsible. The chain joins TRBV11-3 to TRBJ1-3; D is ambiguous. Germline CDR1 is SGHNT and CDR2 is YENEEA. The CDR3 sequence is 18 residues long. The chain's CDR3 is CASSLERDRLRSGNTIYF. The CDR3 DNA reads TGTGCCAGCAGCTTAGAAAGGGATCGACTACGCTCTGGAAATACCATATATTTT. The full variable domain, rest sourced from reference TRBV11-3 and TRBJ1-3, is EAGVVQSPRYKIIEKKQPVAFWCNPISGHNTLYWYLQNLGQGPELLIRYENEEAVDDSQLPKDRFSAERLKGVDSTLKIQPAELGDSAVYLCASSLERDRLRSGNTIYFGEGSWLTVV.

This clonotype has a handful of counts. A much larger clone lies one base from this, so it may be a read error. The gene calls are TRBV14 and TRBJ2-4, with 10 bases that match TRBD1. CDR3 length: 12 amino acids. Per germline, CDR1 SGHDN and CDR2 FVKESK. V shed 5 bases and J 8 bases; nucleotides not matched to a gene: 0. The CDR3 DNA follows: TGTGCCAGCAGCGGGACAGGGGACATTCAGTACTTC. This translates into CASSGTGDIQYF. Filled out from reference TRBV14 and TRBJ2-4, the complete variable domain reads EAGVTQFPSHSVIEKGQTVTLRCDPISGHDNLYWYRRVMGKEIKFLLHFVKESKQDESGMPNNRFLAERTGGTYSTLKVQPAELEDSGVYFCASSGTGDIQYFGAGTRLSVL.

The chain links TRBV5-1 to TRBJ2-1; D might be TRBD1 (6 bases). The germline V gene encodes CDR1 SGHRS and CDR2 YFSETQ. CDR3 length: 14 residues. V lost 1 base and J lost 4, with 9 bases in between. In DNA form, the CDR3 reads TGCGCCAGCAGCTTGAGACAGGAGTACAATGAGCAGTTCTTC. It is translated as CASSLRQEYNEQFF.

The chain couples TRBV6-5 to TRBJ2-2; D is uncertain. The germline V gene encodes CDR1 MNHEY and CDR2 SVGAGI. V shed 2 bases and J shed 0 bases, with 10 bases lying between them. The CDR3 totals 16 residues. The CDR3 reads CASSYVGNANTGELFF. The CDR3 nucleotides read TGTGCCAGCAGTTACGTGGGAAACGCGAACACCGGGGAGCTGTTTTTT.

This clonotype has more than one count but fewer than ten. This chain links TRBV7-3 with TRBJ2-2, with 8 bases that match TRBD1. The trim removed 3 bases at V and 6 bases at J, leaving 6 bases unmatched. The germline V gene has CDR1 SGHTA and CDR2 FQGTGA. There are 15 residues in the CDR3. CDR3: CASSFQGAPAGELFF. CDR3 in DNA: TGTGCCAGCAGCTTTCAGGGGGCTCCGGCCGGGGAGCTGTTTTTT.

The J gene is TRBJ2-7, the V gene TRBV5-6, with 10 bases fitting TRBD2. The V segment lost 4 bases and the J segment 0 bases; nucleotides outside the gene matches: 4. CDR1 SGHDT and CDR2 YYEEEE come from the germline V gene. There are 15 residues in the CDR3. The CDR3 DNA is TGTGCCAGCAGCCCGAGACTAGCGGGCTCCTACGAGCAGTACTTC. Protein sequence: CASSPRLAGSYEQYF.

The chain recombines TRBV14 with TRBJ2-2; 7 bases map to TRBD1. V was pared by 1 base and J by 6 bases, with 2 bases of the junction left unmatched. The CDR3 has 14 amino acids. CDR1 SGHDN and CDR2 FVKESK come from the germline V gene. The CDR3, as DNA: TGTGCCAGCAGCCAAGTAGGGGGCCCCGGGGAGCTGTTTTTT. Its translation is CASSQVGGPGELFF.

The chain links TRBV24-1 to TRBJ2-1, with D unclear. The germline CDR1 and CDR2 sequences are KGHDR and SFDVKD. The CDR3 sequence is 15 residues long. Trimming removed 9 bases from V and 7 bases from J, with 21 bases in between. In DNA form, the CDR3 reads TGTGCCACCCGGGCCTCAGGACCACTCTCTAATGAGCAGTTCTTC. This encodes CATRASGPLSNEQFF.

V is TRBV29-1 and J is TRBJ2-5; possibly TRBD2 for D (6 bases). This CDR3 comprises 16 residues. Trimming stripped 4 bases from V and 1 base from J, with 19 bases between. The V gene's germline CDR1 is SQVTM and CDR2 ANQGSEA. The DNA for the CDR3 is TGCAGCGTTGTTCTCAGCTTAGCGGTACCCCAAGAGACCCAGTACTTC. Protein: CSVVLSLAVPQETQYF.

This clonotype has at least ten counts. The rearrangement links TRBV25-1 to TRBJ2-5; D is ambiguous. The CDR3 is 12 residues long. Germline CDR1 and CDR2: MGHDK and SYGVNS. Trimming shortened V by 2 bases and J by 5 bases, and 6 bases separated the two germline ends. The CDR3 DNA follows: TGTGCCAGCAGTGAAGTGAAGGAGACCCAGTACTTC. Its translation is CASSEVKETQYF. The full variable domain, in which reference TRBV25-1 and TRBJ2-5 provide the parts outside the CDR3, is EADIYQTPRYLVIGTGKKITLECSQTMGHDKMYWYQQDPGMELHLIHYSYGVNSTEKGDLSSESTVSRIRTEHFPLTLESARPSHTSQYLCASSEVKETQYFGPGTRLLVL.

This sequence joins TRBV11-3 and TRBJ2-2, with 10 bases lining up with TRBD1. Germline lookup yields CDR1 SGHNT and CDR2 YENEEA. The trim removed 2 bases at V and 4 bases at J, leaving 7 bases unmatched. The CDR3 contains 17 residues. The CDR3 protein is CASSLPGQGLGTGELFF. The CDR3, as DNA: TGTGCCAGCAGCTTACCGGGACAGGGGTTAGGCACCGGGGAGCTGTTTTTT.

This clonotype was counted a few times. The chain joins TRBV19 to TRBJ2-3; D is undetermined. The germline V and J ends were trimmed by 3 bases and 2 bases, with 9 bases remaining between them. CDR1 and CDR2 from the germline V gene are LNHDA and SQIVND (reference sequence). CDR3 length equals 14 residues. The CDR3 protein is CASSIFGITDTQYF. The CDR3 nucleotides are TGTGCCAGTAGTATCTTCGGCATCACAGATACGCAGTATTTT. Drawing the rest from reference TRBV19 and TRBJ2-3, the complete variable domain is DGGITQSPKYLFRKEGQNVTLSCEQNLNHDAMYWYRQDPGQGLRLIYYSQIVNDFQKGDIAEGYSVSREKKESFPLTVTSAQKNPTAFYLCASSIFGITDTQYFGPGTRLTVL.

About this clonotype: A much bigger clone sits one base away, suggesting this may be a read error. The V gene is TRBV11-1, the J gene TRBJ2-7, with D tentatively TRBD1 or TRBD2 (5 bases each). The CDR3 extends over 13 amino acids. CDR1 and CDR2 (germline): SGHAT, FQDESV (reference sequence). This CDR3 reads CASSPGTTYKQYV. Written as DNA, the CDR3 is TGTGCCAGCAGCCCCGGGACCACCTACAAGCAGTACGTC.

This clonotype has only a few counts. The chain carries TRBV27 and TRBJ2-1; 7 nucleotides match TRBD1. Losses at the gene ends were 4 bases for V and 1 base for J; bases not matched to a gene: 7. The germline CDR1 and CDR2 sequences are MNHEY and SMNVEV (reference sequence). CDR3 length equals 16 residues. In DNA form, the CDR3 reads TGTGCCAGCAGTTCCCGACAGGGACAATCCTACAATGAGCAGTTCTTC. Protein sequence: CASSSRQGQSYNEQFF.

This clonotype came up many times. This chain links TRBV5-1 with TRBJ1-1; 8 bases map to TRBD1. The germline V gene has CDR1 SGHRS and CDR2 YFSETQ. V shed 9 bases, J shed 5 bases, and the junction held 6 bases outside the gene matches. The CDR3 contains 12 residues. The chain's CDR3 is CATRGLETEAFF. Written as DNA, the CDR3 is TGCGCCACCAGGGGGCTCGAAACTGAAGCTTTCTTT.